Presented here are 5 T cell receptor beta chains from one specimen sequenced in a study of blood T cell repertoires in COVID-19. Clones were sequenced by immunoSEQ multiplex PCR, and TCRdb holds only the in-frame ones, with some missing. The sample carries approximately 72,000 clones, 85% recorded once. Material: peripheral blood. These receptor sequences come from a woman older than 75 with active or convalescent COVID-19.

The chain links TRBV12-3 or TRBV12-4 to TRBJ2-3; no clear D gene. This CDR3 has 13 amino acids. The V gene lost 4 bases and the J gene lost 6 bases, with 11 bases spanning the gap. DNA of the CDR3: TGTGCCAGCAGTTCACTCGCCGGGGATACGCAGTATTTT. This sequence encodes CASSSLAGDTQYF.

The chain combines TRBV7-9 with TRBJ2-2; no firm D call. The CDR3 extends over 14 amino acids. Between the trimmed V and J ends, which lost 5 bases and 0 bases, there was a span of 7 bases. Germline V gives CDR1 SEHNR, CDR2 FQNEAQ (reference sequence). CDR3 nucleotides: TGTGCCAGCAGCGGAACAGCGAACACCGGGGAGCTGTTTTTT. The encoded protein is CASSGTANTGELFF. Filled out from reference TRBV7-9 and TRBJ2-2, the complete variable domain reads DTGVSQNPRHKITKRGQNVTFRCDPISEHNRLYWYRQTLGQGPEFLTYFQNEAQLEKSRLLSDRFSAERPKGSFSTLEIQRTEQGDSAMYLCASSGTANTGELFFGEGSRLTVL.

V usage is TRBV11-2 and J usage is TRBJ1-2; 9 bases are shared with TRBD1. V lost 0 bases, J lost 4 bases, and 0 bases stayed unmatched. This CDR3 has 14 residues. Germline CDR1 is SGHAT and CDR2 is FQNNGV. The CDR3 DNA is TGTGCCAGCAGCTTAGAGGACAGGGGCTATGGCTACACCTTC. It codes for CASSLEDRGYGYTF. The entire variable domain, with the rest obtained from reference TRBV11-2 and TRBJ1-2, is as follows: EAGVAQSPRYKIIEKRQSVAFWCNPISGHATLYWYQQILGQGPKLLIQFQNNGVVDDSQLPKDRFSAERLKGVDSTLKIQPAKLEDSAVYLCASSLEDRGYGYTFGSGTRLTVV.

The CDR3 loop is CASSLDRLRGYTF. The CDR3 DNA is TGCGCCAGCAGCTTGGATAGGTTGCGGGGCTACACCTTC. The V gene is TRBV5-1, the J gene TRBJ1-2; D gene uncertain. V was shortened by 0 bases and J by 8 bases, with 11 bases between the two germline ends. CDR1 and CDR2 from the germline V gene are SGHRS and YFSETQ. This CDR3 region has 13 residues.

This chain joins TRBV13 and TRBJ1-3; the match to TRBD1 covers 8 bases. The junction had 4 bases not matched to a gene; V was cut back by 5 bases and J by 4 bases. Germline V gives CDR1 PRHDT, CDR2 FYEKMQ (reference sequence). This CDR3 region has 14 residues. The CDR3 here is CASSLDRGGNTIYF. DNA of the CDR3: TGTGCCAGCAGCCTCGACAGGGGCGGAAACACCATATATTTT.